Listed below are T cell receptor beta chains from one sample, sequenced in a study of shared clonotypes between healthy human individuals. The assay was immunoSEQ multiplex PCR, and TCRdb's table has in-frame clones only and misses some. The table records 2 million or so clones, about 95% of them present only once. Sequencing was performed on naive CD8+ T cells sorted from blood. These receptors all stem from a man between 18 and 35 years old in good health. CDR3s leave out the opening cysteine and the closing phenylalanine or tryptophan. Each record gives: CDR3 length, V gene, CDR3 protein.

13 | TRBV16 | ASSPTTDSTEKLF
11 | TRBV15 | ATSRDRPYEQY
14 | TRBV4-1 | ASSLVGTGGKETQY
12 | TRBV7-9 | ASSSGQGEEKLF
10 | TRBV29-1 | SGLLAGDEQY
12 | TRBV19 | ASSTRDYQETQY
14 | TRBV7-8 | ASSYLGFGVAGELF
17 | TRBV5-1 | ASSPGGWAGGIAGNTIY
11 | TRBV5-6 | ASQGLDYNEQF
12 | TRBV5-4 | ASSWGTSTDTQY
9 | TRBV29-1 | SVVGIDGYT
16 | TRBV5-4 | ASSLGLAGRSSYNEQF
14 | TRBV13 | ASSPGLAGDPYEQY
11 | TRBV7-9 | ASSFRGGYEQY
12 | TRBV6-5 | ASSYAGLGYGYT
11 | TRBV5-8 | ASSPQGSYEQY
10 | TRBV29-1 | SVEGAGTEAF
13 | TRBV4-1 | ASSQAGQTNTEAF
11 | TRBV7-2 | ASSLVRNQPQH
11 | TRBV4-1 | ASSQPGSYEQY
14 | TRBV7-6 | ASSASTGGGNQPQH
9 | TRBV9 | ASSDLGTQY
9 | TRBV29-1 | SVIDETEAF
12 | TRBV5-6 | ASSTGGANQPQH
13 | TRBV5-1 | ASSLEGASSYEQY
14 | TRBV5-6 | ASSAGPRGPNTEAF
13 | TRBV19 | ASSGLAGVSGEQF
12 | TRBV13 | ASSPGTTYNEQF
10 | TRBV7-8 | ASSLVGWEQY
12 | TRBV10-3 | AISSGTSIYEQY
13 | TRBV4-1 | ASSQDGAAGNTIY
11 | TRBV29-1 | SVEGQGGNEQY
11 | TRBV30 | AWTLGLTYEQY
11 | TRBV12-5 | ASGLGQTYEQY
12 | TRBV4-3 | ASSQGGGAGEQY
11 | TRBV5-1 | ASSLAANTEAF